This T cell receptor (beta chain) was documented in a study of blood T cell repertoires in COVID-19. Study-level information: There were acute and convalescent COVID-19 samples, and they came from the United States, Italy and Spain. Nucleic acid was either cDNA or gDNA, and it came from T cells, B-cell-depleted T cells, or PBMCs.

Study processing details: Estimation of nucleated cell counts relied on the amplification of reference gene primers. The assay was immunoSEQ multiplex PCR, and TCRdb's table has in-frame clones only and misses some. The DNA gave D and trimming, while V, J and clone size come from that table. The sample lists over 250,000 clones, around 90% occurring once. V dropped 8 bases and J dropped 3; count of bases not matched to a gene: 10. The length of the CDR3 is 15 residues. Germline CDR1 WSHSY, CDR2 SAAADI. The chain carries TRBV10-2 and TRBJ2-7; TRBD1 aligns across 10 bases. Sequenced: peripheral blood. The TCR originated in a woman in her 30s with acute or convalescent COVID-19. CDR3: CASRKPGTGDYEQYF. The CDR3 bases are TGCGCCAGCCGCAAGCCCGGGACAGGGGACTACGAGCAGTACTTC.